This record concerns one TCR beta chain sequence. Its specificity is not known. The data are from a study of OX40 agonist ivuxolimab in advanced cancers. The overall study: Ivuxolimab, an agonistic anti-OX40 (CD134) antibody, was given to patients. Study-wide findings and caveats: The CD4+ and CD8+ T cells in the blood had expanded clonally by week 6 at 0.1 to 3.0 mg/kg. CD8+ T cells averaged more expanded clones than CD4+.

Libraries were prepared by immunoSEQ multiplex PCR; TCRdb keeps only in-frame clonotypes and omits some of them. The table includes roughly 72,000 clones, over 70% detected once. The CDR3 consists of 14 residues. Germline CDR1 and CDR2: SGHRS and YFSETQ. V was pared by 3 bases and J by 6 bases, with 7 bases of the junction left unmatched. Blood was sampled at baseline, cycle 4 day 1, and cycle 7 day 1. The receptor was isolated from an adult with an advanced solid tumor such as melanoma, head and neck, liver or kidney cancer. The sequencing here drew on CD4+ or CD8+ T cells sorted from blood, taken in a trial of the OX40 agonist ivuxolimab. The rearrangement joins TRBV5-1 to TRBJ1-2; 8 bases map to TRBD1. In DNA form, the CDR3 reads TGCGCCAGCAGCTGGACAGGGATGGATAATGGCTACACCTTC. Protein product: CASSWTGMDNGYTF.